One sample yielded the 13 T cell receptor beta chains listed below, sequenced in a study of blood T cells in healthy people across ages. PCR was performed a second time for roughly 7 to 11 cycles using a sample-barcoded 5' primer and a J-beta primer mix. One entry per CDR3 protein results from TCRdb running MiXCR on the 5' RACE reads. The table lists about a million distinct CDR3 sequences, around two fifths of them singletons. Sequences were obtained from blood. These receptor sequences come from a young man in good health.

The chain carries TRBV12-3 or TRBV12-4 and TRBJ2-1, with D unclear. This CDR3 contains 12 residues. Between the trimmed V and J ends, which lost 4 bases and 6 bases, there was a span of 7 bases. The DNA for the CDR3 is TGTGCCAGCAGTTCATTTACCAATGAGCAGTTCTTC. This gives the protein CASSSFTNEQFF.

The V and J genes are TRBV20-1 and TRBJ2-7; 7 bases line up with TRBD2. The CDR3 extends over 12 amino acids. V lost 1 base to trimming and J lost 7 bases; unmatched junction nucleotides: 4. Germline-derived CDR1 and CDR2 are DFQATT and SNEGSKA (reference sequence). CDR3 protein: CSARVGGGEQYF. CDR3 sequence (DNA): TGCAGTGCTAGAGTTGGCGGGGGAGAGCAGTACTTC.

This clonotype was observed many times. CDR3 nucleotides: TGTGCCAGCAGCCCCACAGTCGGCCTAAACTACAATGAGCAGTTCTTC. Translation: CASSPTVGLNYNEQFF. V is TRBV14 and J is TRBJ2-1; no firm D call. Germline V gene lookup returns CDR1 SGHDN and CDR2 FVKESK. V dropped 4 bases and J dropped 3 bases, with 16 bases sitting between them. This CDR3 is built from 16 residues.

This clonotype has just a few counts. This chain connects TRBV5-1 to TRBJ2-2; D gene ambiguous. The CDR3 runs to 14 residues. Germline V gives CDR1 SGHRS, CDR2 YFSETQ. V lost 0 bases and J lost 3, with 6 bases in between. The CDR3 sequence is CASSLEYDTGELFF. The CDR3 DNA is TGCGCCAGCAGCTTGGAGTACGACACCGGGGAGCTGTTTTTT.

This clonotype was seen more than once but under ten times. This chain links TRBV12-3 or TRBV12-4 with TRBJ1-1; D may be TRBD1 (6 bases). The V gene lost 5 bases and the J gene lost 0 bases, with 13 bases spanning the gap. The CDR3 covers 15 residues. CDR3 sequence: CASSADRRMNTEAFF. The CDR3 region has the DNA TGTGCCAGCAGTGCTGACAGGCGCATGAACACTGAAGCTTTCTTT.

A remark on this clonotype: One end of the junction fails to match germline, which may point to a read error. V and J are TRBV27 and TRBJ2-1; D could derive from TRBD1 or TRBD2 (5 bases each). Germline V gene lookup returns CDR1 MNHEY and CDR2 SMNVEV (reference sequence). The length of the CDR3 is 14 residues. CDR3 amino acids: CASSLGTLYNKQFF. The CDR3 bases are TGTGCCAGCAGTTTAGGGACCCTTTACAATAAGCAGTTCTTC.

The V gene is TRBV12-3 or TRBV12-4, the J gene TRBJ2-2; weak D call: TRBD1 (6 bases). The V gene lost 7 bases and the J gene lost 3 bases, with 18 bases spanning the gap. CDR3 length: 16 residues. The DNA of the CDR3 is TGTGCCAGCACCTACAAGGATACAGGGTACACCGGGGAGCTGTTTTTT. This sequence encodes CASTYKDTGYTGELFF.

The chain combines TRBV2 with TRBJ2-5; 8 bases agree with TRBD2. Germline values: CDR1 SNHLY, CDR2 FYNNEI. This CDR3 region has 15 residues. The trim removed 7 bases at V and 2 bases at J, leaving 9 bases unmatched. CDR3 coding DNA: TGTGCCAGCACCACCTACCGGGGGGGTCAAGAGACCCAGTACTTC. Its protein is CASTTYRGGQETQYF.

In the case of this clonotype: Germline is not matched at one junction end, which may reflect a read error. The J gene is TRBJ1-1, the V gene TRBV20-1, with TRBD1 as a possible D gene (5 bases). Germline assignment: CDR1 DFQATT and CDR2 SNEGSKA (reference sequence). The length of the CDR3 is 14 residues. As DNA, the CDR3 is TGCAGTGCCCTCACAAGGGGCTGGAACGCTGAAGCTTTCTTT. It translates to CSALTRGWNAEAFF.

Comment on this clonotype: Its ends do not fully match the called genes, so a read error is possible. The rearrangement joins TRBV12-3 or TRBV12-4 to TRBJ2-3, with 9 bases that match TRBD2. This CDR3 contains 14 residues. The chain's CDR3 is CASSWGLAPDTRYF. For the CDR3, the DNA is TGTGCCAGCAGTTGGGGACTAGCCCCGGATACGCGGTATTTT.

The chain employs TRBV4-2 and TRBJ2-3; D is possibly TRBD1 (5 bases). With 4 bases removed from V and 1 base from J, the gap between germline ends came to 15 bases. This CDR3 has 16 amino acids. Germline V gene lookup returns CDR1 LGHNA and CDR2 YNFKEQ. CDR3 sequence reads: CASSPGRSMGTDTQYF. The DNA of the CDR3 is TGTGCCAGCAGCCCAGGGCGGTCAATGGGCACAGATACGCAGTATTTT.

The chain recombines TRBV20-1 with TRBJ2-7, with a tentative D call TRBD2 (6 bases). V was shortened by 3 bases and J by 4 bases, with 10 bases between the two germline ends. The CDR3 totals 12 residues. The germline gives CDR1 DFQATT, CDR2 SNEGSKA (reference sequence). The CDR3 coding sequence is TGCAGTGCTAGTGAGACTAGTTACGAGCAGTACTTC. Its translation: CSASETSYEQYF.

This sequence joins TRBV20-1 and TRBJ1-2; tentative D call: TRBD1 (6 bases). Germline CDR1 and CDR2: DFQATT and SNEGSKA (reference sequence). The V gene lost 1 base and the J gene lost 4 bases, with 10 bases spanning the gap. The CDR3 is 13 residues long. The CDR3 region is CSARVVGGYGYTF. The CDR3 DNA sequence: TGCAGTGCTAGAGTTGTAGGGGGCTATGGCTACACCTTC.